These 25 T cell receptor beta chains came from one sample sequenced in a study of post-analysis software for immune sequencing data. Findings and limits, study-wide: The five TRBV segments detected at higher frequency in patients than in controls included TRBV5-6, TRBV5-1 and TRBV20-1.

The authors incorporated unique molecular identifiers into the TCR beta cDNA libraries. TCRdb processed the PCR reads anew with MiXCR; each CDR3 protein has one entry. The table has roughly 650,000 distinct CDR3 sequences, roughly three fifths seen once. These receptors are not linked to any known antigen. The sequenced sample consisted of blood. The receptors derive from a girl aged 2-9 years with multiple sclerosis.

This clonotype was seen only a few times. V usage is TRBV5-6 and J usage is TRBJ1-2; no clear D gene. Trimming removed 1 base from V and 8 bases from J, with 12 bases in between. The CDR3 has 13 residues. Germline V gene data show CDR1 as SGHDT and CDR2 as YYEEEE. CDR3 sequence reads: CASSLSPGEGYTF. CDR3 DNA: TGTGCCAGCAGCTTGTCCCCGGGAGAGGGCTACACCTTC. Using reference TRBV5-6 and TRBJ1-2 for the parts outside the CDR3, the full variable domain is DAGVTQSPTHLIKTRGQQVTLRCSPKSGHDTVSWYQQALGQGPQFIFQYYEEEERQRGNFPDRFSGHQFPNYSSELNVNALLLGDSALYLCASSLSPGEGYTFGSGTRLTVV.

The chain employs TRBV7-8 and TRBJ2-5; the D is unclear. This CDR3 comprises 13 residues. Germline V gene sequence: CDR1 SGHVS, CDR2 FQNEAQ. The V gene lost 5 bases and the J gene lost 1 base, with 8 bases spanning the gap. The CDR3 loop reads CASSPPLQETQYF. Written as DNA, the CDR3 is TGTGCCAGCAGCCCCCCACTCCAAGAGACCCAGTACTTC.

The chain carries TRBV5-8 and TRBJ2-5, with D tentatively TRBD1 (6 bases). This CDR3 is built from 12 residues. V lost 4 bases, J lost 5 bases, and 9 bases lay in between. Per germline, CDR1 SGHTS and CDR2 YDEGEE. The CDR3 DNA reads as TGTGCCAGCAGCAACAGGGAGGAGACCCAGTACTTC. Its translation: CASSNREETQYF.

V usage is TRBV20-1 and J usage is TRBJ2-7; 13 nucleotides agree with TRBD2. The end of the DNA fits TRBJ2-5 better, so the J call may be wrong. This CDR3 has 15 residues. Germline V lookup: CDR1 DFQATT, CDR2 SNEGSKA (reference sequence). CDR3 in DNA: TGCAGTGCTCTAACTAGCGGGGGGGCAGTGGAGACCCAGTACTTC. Its protein product is CSALTSGGAVETQYF.

This chain uses TRBV6-4 with TRBJ2-3; a weak D match, TRBD2 (6 bases). The germline V gene has CDR1 MRHNA and CDR2 SNTAGT. This CDR3 has 16 residues. Trimming pared 5 bases from V and 4 bases from J, leaving 19 bases between. The DNA for the CDR3 is TGTGCCAGCAGTCGTGGGGACTTCGAAGGGGCAGATACGCAGTATTTT. Its protein is CASSRGDFEGADTQYF.

This clonotype occurred once. The chain recombines TRBV12-3 or TRBV12-4 with TRBJ2-5; 7 positions agree with TRBD2. The CDR3 contains 13 residues. J was trimmed by 11 bases and V by 7 bases; bases with no gene match: 13. The CDR3 reads CASTTLAANEQYF. The CDR3 bases are TGTGCCAGCACCACGCTAGCGGCCAATGAGCAGTACTTC.

The chain combines TRBV4-1 with TRBJ2-7; no clear D gene. Trimming shortened V by 1 base and J by 2 bases, and 12 bases separated the two germline ends. Germline CDR1 reads MGHRA; CDR2 reads YSYEKL. CDR3 length: 15 amino acids. The CDR3 DNA reads as TGCGCCAGCAGCCAAGCAATCGCGCCGACCTACGAGCAGTACTTC. This sequence encodes CASSQAIAPTYEQYF.

This chain uses TRBV5-1 with TRBJ2-1; D not certain. The V end was cut by 3 bases, the J end by 3 bases, with 4 bases between. The CDR3 length is 12 residues. Germline lookup yields CDR1 SGHRS and CDR2 YFSETQ. CDR3 protein: CASSWSYNEQFF. In DNA form, the CDR3 reads TGCGCCAGCAGCTGGAGCTACAATGAGCAGTTCTTC.

This rearrangement joins TRBV20-1 to TRBJ2-7; TRBD2 agrees at 7 bases. V dropped 3 bases and J dropped 10; count of bases not matched to a gene: 15. Germline CDR1 and CDR2: DFQATT and SNEGSKA (reference sequence). This CDR3 has 14 residues. The CDR3 region is CSARAGEQQEAQYF. The CDR3 DNA sequence: TGCAGTGCTAGGGCGGGGGAGCAGCAAGAGGCCCAGTACTTC.

CDR3 sequence: CASSAWTGMDNEQFF. The CDR3 DNA is TGTGCCAGCAGTGCCTGGACAGGGATGGACAATGAGCAGTTCTTC. This chain links TRBV6-5 with TRBJ2-1, with 8 bases fitting TRBD1. With 5 bases clipped from V and 5 bases from J, the junction kept 8 bases outside the gene matches. Germline V lookup: CDR1 MNHEY, CDR2 SVGAGI. The CDR3 loop spans 15 amino acids.

The genes are TRBV11-2 and TRBJ1-2; D possibly corresponds to TRBD1 (5 bases). Germline V gene sequence: CDR1 SGHAT, CDR2 FQNNGV. CDR3 length: 13 residues. V lost 6 bases to trimming and J lost 5 bases, with 13 bases between them. The CDR3 bases are TGTGCCAGCAGATCGTCACGGGGGTATGGCTACACCTTC. Translating gives CASRSSRGYGYTF.

CDR3 in DNA: TGTGCCAGCAGCGTAGAGGGCAAGGACAATGAGCAGTTCTTC. Translation gives CASSVEGKDNEQFF. The V gene is TRBV9, the J gene TRBJ2-1; D uncertain. Germline V gene lookup returns CDR1 SGDLS and CDR2 YYNGEE. Trimming shortened V by 0 bases and J by 5 bases, and 9 bases separated the two germline ends. The CDR3 is 14 amino acids. The full variable domain, completed using reference TRBV9 and TRBJ2-1, is DSGVTQTPKHLITATGQRVTLRCSPRSGDLSVYWYQQSLDQGLQFLIQYYNGEERAKGNILERFSAQQFPDLHSELNLSSLELGDSALYFCASSVEGKDNEQFFGPGTRLTVL.

This clonotype was counted a single time. The chain employs TRBV20-1 and TRBJ2-2; D possibly corresponds to TRBD1 (6 bases). The CDR3 contains 14 residues. CDR1 and CDR2 from the germline V gene are DFQATT and SNEGSKA (reference sequence). The V end lost 3 bases, the J end lost 6 bases, and 14 bases lay between the germline ends. CDR3 sequence: CSARTRGFPGELFF. Written as DNA, the CDR3 is TGCAGTGCTAGGACCAGGGGCTTTCCCGGGGAGCTGTTTTTT.

The genes are TRBV29-1 and TRBJ1-1, with D possibly TRBD1 on 5 matching bases. Per the germline V gene, CDR1 is SQVTM and CDR2 is ANQGSEA. V lost 6 bases and J 0 bases, leaving 11 bases between the germline ends. The CDR3 has 13 residues. CDR3 nucleotide sequence: TGCAGCGTGGATGACAGCCTGAACACTGAAGCTTTCTTT. Translated, it gives CSVDDSLNTEAFF.

The chain is built from TRBV12-3 or TRBV12-4 and TRBJ2-4, with 7 bases fitting TRBD2. The CDR3 spans 15 residues. V was pared by 4 bases and J by 7 bases, with 10 bases of the junction left unmatched. The CDR3 bases are TGTGCCAGCAGTTGGGCTGGGACTAAGGTCAACATTCAGTACTTC. Protein sequence: CASSWAGTKVNIQYF.

The CDR3: CSVLHQGVGVNTEAFF. The DNA of the CDR3 is TGCAGCGTTCTACATCAGGGAGTCGGGGTGAACACTGAAGCTTTCTTT. The rearrangement uses TRBV29-1 and TRBJ1-1; possibly TRBD1 for D (5 bases). The CDR3 has 16 amino acids. Trimming stripped 5 bases from V and 0 bases from J, with 19 bases between. CDR1 is SQVTM and CDR2 is ANQGSEA in the germline V gene.

CDR3 amino acids: CSVGRQEPINYGYTF. CDR3 in DNA: TGCAGCGTTGGAAGACAGGAACCAATTAACTATGGCTACACCTTC. V usage is TRBV29-1 and J usage is TRBJ1-2; D is perhaps TRBD1 (6 bases). Trimming took off 4 bases at V and 1 base at J, with 16 bases between the two ends. Germline V gene sequence: CDR1 SQVTM, CDR2 ANQGSEA. CDR3 size: 15 residues.

CDR3 residues: CAISERISYEQYF. CDR3 in DNA: TGTGCCATCAGTGAGAGGATCTCCTACGAGCAGTACTTC. The chain employs TRBV10-3 and TRBJ2-7; D is undetermined. The V gene lost 2 bases and the J gene lost 0 bases, with 5 bases spanning the gap. Germline CDR1 ENHRY, CDR2 SYGVKD. The CDR3 extends over 13 amino acids.

This rearrangement joins TRBV7-9 to TRBJ1-4; no clear D gene. Trimming took 5 bases from V and 2 from J, leaving 12 bases between them. CDR1 is SEHNR, CDR2 FQNEAQ, per germline (reference sequence). CDR3 length: 15 amino acids. The chain's CDR3 is CASSPSMGTNEKLFF. For the CDR3, the DNA is TGTGCCAGCAGCCCATCGATGGGGACTAATGAAAAACTGTTTTTT.

The chain links TRBV9 to TRBJ2-7; 7 nucleotides agree with TRBD1. This CDR3 region has 18 residues. The germline gives CDR1 SGDLS, CDR2 YYNGEE. V lost 4 bases and J lost 4; bases outside the gene matches: 20. As DNA, the CDR3 is TGTGCCAGCAGCTTGAGTTCTAGTTGGACAGGACGTTTTTACGAGCAGTACTTC. It specifies CASSLSSSWTGRFYEQYF.

The rearrangement joins TRBV7-6 to TRBJ2-5; D remains ambiguous. With 5 bases removed from V and 5 bases from J, the gap between germline ends came to 15 bases. The CDR3 runs to 14 residues. CDR1 is SGHVS and CDR2 is FNYEAQ in the germline V gene. In nucleotides, the CDR3 is TGTGCCAGCAGCCCTCCCTCCCGGTCGGAGACCCAGTACTTC. Its protein product is CASSPPSRSETQYF.

This CDR3 reads CGAGEQYF. Here the CDR3 DNA reads TGCGGAGCGGGCGAGCAGTACTTC. The chain has TRBV20-1 and TRBJ2-5, with a tentative D call TRBD2 (6 bases). The J call may not be correct, given that the DNA end is closer to TRBJ2-7. CDR3 size: 8 residues. Germline values: CDR1 DFQATT, CDR2 SNEGSKA (reference sequence).

This clonotype came up a few times. V and J are TRBV5-1 and TRBJ2-1, with 8 bases identical to TRBD2. CDR1 SGHRS and CDR2 YFSETQ come from the germline V gene. J lost 3 bases, V lost 4 bases, and 3 bases had no gene match. This CDR3 spans 14 amino acids. The CDR3 is CASSTGTSYNEQFF. In nucleotides, the CDR3 is TGCGCCAGCAGCACCGGGACTAGCTACAATGAGCAGTTCTTC. Looking up the rest from reference TRBV5-1 and TRBJ2-1 gives the full variable domain: KAGVTQTPRYLIKTRGQQVTLSCSPISGHRSVSWYQQTPGQGLQFLFEYFSETQRNKGNFPGRFSGRQFSNSRSEMNVSTLELGDSALYLCASSTGTSYNEQFFGPGTRLTVL.

This clonotype was found a few times. V and J are TRBV7-9 and TRBJ2-3, with 12 bases lining up with TRBD2. V was pared by 5 bases and J by 5 bases, with 5 bases of the junction left unmatched. From germline, CDR1 is SEHNR and CDR2 FQNEAQ (reference sequence). The CDR3 length is 15 residues. The CDR3 DNA follows: TGTGCCAGCAGCCCTAGCGGGGGGGCCGTAGATACGCAGTATTTT. Translated: CASSPSGGAVDTQYF.

This clonotype was seen a few times. This rearrangement joins TRBV7-9 to TRBJ2-3; D gene unclear. The CDR3 has 13 residues. From germline, CDR1 is SEHNR and CDR2 FQNEAQ (reference sequence). V was clipped by 2 bases and J by 6 bases, with 9 bases between them. The CDR3, as DNA: TGTGCCAGCAGCTTAACCGGTAGGGATACGCAGTATTTT. Translated: CASSLTGRDTQYF.